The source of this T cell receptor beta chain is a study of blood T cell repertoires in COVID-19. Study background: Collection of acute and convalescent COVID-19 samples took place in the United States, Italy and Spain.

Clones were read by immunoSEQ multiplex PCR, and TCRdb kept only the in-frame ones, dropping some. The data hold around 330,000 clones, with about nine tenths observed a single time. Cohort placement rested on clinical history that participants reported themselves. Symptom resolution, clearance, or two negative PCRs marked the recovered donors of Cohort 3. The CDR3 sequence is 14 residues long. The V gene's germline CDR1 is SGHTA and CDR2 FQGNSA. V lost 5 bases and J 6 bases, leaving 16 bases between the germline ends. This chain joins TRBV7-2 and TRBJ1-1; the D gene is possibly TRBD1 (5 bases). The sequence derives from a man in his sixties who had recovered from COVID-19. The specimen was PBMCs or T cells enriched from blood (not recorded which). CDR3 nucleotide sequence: TGTGCCAGCAGCAGAGGAGGGGCGGTCGCTGAAGCTTTCTTT. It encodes CASSRGGAVAEAFF.